These T cell receptor beta chains were read from a single sample in a study of T cells in localized non-small cell lung cancer. The repertoire was sequenced with immunoSEQ multiplex PCR; TCRdb's copy has only in-frame clones and lacks some. The sample has 2,500 to 3,000 clones, approximately 24% seen once; the top ten hold about 12%. The sample consisted of normal lung tissue next to the tumor, taken before any cancer treatment. These receptors all stem from a male donor aged 60 or over with stage II lung adenocarcinoma. Both conserved end residues are part of each CDR3.

j_gene	v_gene	CDR3aa
TRBJ1-4	TRBV11-3	CASSLVGRVGEKLFF
TRBJ1-4	TRBV28	CASSLSTLTARNEKLFF
TRBJ2-3	TRBV7-2	CASSSLLTDTQYF
TRBJ1-2	TRBV30	CAWGTGHGYTF
TRBJ2-1	TRBV28	CASSFPSYNEQFF
TRBJ2-3	TRBV6-8	CASSEHHLAGVAPGTQYF
TRBJ1-2	TRBV28	CASKGLSYGYTF
TRBJ1-2	TRBV9	CASRGRTDYGYTF
TRBJ1-4	TRBV6-8	CASSYSTGGPTNEKLFF
TRBJ2-7	TRBV12-5	CASTNLLRGREPYEQYF
TRBJ2-3	TRBV27	CASKRASGTDTQYF
TRBJ1-1	TRBV7-7	CASSLNRDRVDEAFF
TRBJ1-1	TRBV6-7	CASSQGTEAFF
TRBJ2-2	TRBV6-1	CASSEGRDTGELFF
TRBJ2-6	TRBV5-1	CASFGTPDSGANVLTF
TRBJ1-2	TRBV19	CASKGGFDGYTF
TRBJ1-4	TRBV18	CASSPNKGGEKLFF
TRBJ2-5	TRBV29-1	CSTKGTPFETQYF
TRBJ2-2	TRBV11-3	CASSPDRVVPGELFF
TRBJ2-3	TRBV11-3	CASSSGRTSGFDTQYF
TRBJ1-3	TRBV19	CASQEEAGFNTIYF
TRBJ2-3	TRBV28	CASSSAASEADTQYF
TRBJ2-3	TRBV11-3	CASSSPPLNLAGVSTDTQYF
TRBJ2-3	TRBV19	CASSPWTSFTDTQYF
TRBJ1-1	TRBV6-1	CASSEGIPGQAEAFF
TRBJ2-1	TRBV5-1	CASSPSWQGAHEQFF
TRBJ2-5	TRBV14	CASSQGTQNVETQYF
TRBJ2-3	TRBV28	CASSEKTDGTDTQYF
TRBJ2-1	TRBV28	CASSLSGEGEQFF
TRBJ2-3	TRBV6-8	CASSSSLSWYTDTQYF
TRBJ2-1	TRBV7-6	CASSQGTSGNNEQFF
TRBJ2-2	TRBV6-8	CASQGENTGELFF
TRBJ2-1	TRBV15	CATSPELAGGRGDEQFF
TRBJ2-3	TRBV18	CASSLDNGDTQYF
TRBJ2-1	TRBV11-3	CASRGAGGTNEQFF
TRBJ2-3	TRBV5-1	CASSPVRGGTDTQYF
TRBJ2-2	TRBV6-8	CASRESGAGTGELFF
TRBJ2-5	TRBV9	CASSANQETQYF
TRBJ2-7	TRBV28	CASATAGLAPYEQYF
TRBJ2-2	TRBV11-3	CASSLYIRQAPGLNTGELFF
TRBJ2-1	TRBV11-3	CASSTLSGRVGNEQFF
TRBJ1-2	TRBV7-5	CASSHTRNRANYGYTF
TRBJ2-2	TRBV7-6	CASSLGGQYTGELFF
TRBJ2-3	TRBV19	CASSNGPWVTDTQYF
TRBJ1-1	TRBV7-6	CASSFGAGNANTEAFF
TRBJ2-3	TRBV6-8	CASRRDPETGTQYF
TRBJ1-6	TRBV6-8	CASSYTGGLDSPLHF